One and the same sample provided the 19 T cell receptor beta chains below, sequenced in a study of blood T cell repertoires in COVID-19. Clones were sequenced by immunoSEQ multiplex PCR, and TCRdb holds only the in-frame ones, with some missing. The repertoire holds some 96,000 clones, with 90% as singletons. The sample comprised peripheral blood. All receptors derive from a man in his 60s with acute or convalescent COVID-19.

The rearrangement links TRBV7-9 to TRBJ1-1; D is undetermined. Germline loops: CDR1 SEHNR, CDR2 FQNEAQ (reference sequence). The CDR3 spans 13 residues. The germline V and J ends were trimmed by 3 bases and 1 base, with 6 bases remaining between them. CDR3 sequence: CASSFGRNTEAFF. CDR3 bases: TGTGCCAGCAGCTTTGGGAGGAACACTGAAGCTTTCTTT. The variable domain in full, with the rest retrieved from reference TRBV7-9 and TRBJ1-1, is DTGVSQNPRHKITKRGQNVTFRCDPISEHNRLYWYRQTLGQGPEFLTYFQNEAQLEKSRLLSDRFSAERPKGSFSTLEIQRTEQGDSAMYLCASSFGRNTEAFFGQGTRLTVV.

The V call is TRBV4-2, the J call TRBJ2-1; 8 bases align to TRBD2. Germline V gene data show CDR1 as LGHNA and CDR2 as YNFKEQ. The CDR3 contains 19 residues. V shed 0 bases, J shed 3 bases, and the junction held 13 bases outside the gene matches. Here the CDR3 reads CASSQDSSGGPASYNEQFF. In nucleotides, the CDR3 is TGTGCCAGCAGCCAAGACAGTTCGGGGGGGCCGGCAAGCTACAATGAGCAGTTCTTC.

This chain connects TRBV7-2 to TRBJ1-4; TRBD1 might be the D (5 bases). The length of the CDR3 is 16 residues. Germline values: CDR1 SGHTA, CDR2 FQGNSA. V gave up 5 bases and J gave up 0 bases, with 13 bases separating them. The CDR3 is CASSRGSRATNEKLFF. The CDR3 DNA reads as TGTGCCAGCAGCCGGGGGAGTCGTGCAACTAATGAAAAACTGTTTTTT.

This chain uses TRBV7-8 with TRBJ1-5, with 7 positions matching TRBD1. The germline V gene has CDR1 SGHVS and CDR2 FQNEAQ. V lost 4 bases and J lost 1; bases outside the gene matches: 7. The CDR3 contains 16 residues. This CDR3 is CASSWGQLGSNQPQHF. CDR3 nucleotides: TGTGCCAGCAGCTGGGGACAGCTGGGGAGCAATCAGCCCCAGCATTTT.

The V call is TRBV19, the J call TRBJ2-6, with 13 bases aligning to TRBD2. Per the germline V gene, CDR1 is LNHDA and CDR2 is SQIVND (reference sequence). CDR3 length equals 18 residues. V was clipped by 6 bases and J by 2 bases; unmatched bases: 7. CDR3 sequence (DNA): TGTGCCAGTAGGAGACTAGCGGGGGGAGGGACTGGGGCCAACGTCCTGACTTTC. Its translation is CASRRLAGGGTGANVLTF.

The genes are TRBV6-1 and TRBJ1-5; D not certain. Trimming cost V 0 bases and J 0 bases, with 12 bases left between them. This CDR3 spans 17 amino acids. Germline V CDR1 and CDR2: MNHNS, SASEGT. The CDR3 DNA follows: TGTGCCAGCAGTGAAGCGAGGGCAGGTTATAGCAATCAGCCCCAGCATTTT. It is translated as CASSEARAGYSNQPQHF.

V gene TRBV7-8 combines with J gene TRBJ1-5, with D maybe TRBD1 (5 bases). The V end lost 5 bases, the J end lost 4 bases, and 15 bases lay between the germline ends. Germline V gene data show CDR1 as SGHVS and CDR2 as FQNEAQ. This CDR3 has 15 amino acids. The CDR3 sequence: CASSIGTGANQPQHF. CDR3 nucleotide sequence: TGTGCCAGCAGCATAGGAACAGGAGCAAATCAGCCCCAGCATTTT. Using reference TRBV7-8 and TRBJ1-5 for the parts outside the CDR3, the full variable domain is GAGVSQSPRYKVAKRGQDVALRCDPISGHVSLFWYQQALGQGPEFLTYFQNEAQLDKSGLPSDRFFAERPEGSVSTLKIQRTQQEDSAVYLCASSIGTGANQPQHFGDGTRLSIL.

This clone has a single count. The rearrangement joins TRBV5-1 to TRBJ1-1; 9 positions agree with TRBD1. V lost 0 bases and J lost 2; bases outside the gene matches: 5. Germline-derived CDR1 and CDR2 are SGHRS and YFSETQ. This CDR3 contains 16 residues. The CDR3 nucleotides read TGCGCCAGCAGCTTGGCTACAGGGGGCCCCAACACTGAAGCTTTCTTT. Translating it yields CASSLATGGPNTEAFF. The full variable domain, its missing parts supplied by reference TRBV5-1 and TRBJ1-1, is KAGVTQTPRYLIKTRGQQVTLSCSPISGHRSVSWYQQTPGQGLQFLFEYFSETQRNKGNFPGRFSGRQFSNSRSEMNVSTLELGDSALYLCASSLATGGPNTEAFFGQGTRLTVV.

The chain combines TRBV6-1 with TRBJ1-5, with D possibly being TRBD1 (6 bases). Germline V CDR1 and CDR2: MNHNS, SASEGT. There are 14 residues in the CDR3. Trimming took off 2 bases at V and 4 bases at J, with 9 bases between the two ends. The CDR3 DNA sequence: TGTGCCAGCAGTGAACAGGGGATAAATCAGCCCCAGCATTTT. This codes for CASSEQGINQPQHF.

The chain is built from TRBV5-1 and TRBJ1-1; TRBD1 matches at 7 bases. This CDR3 is 16 amino acids long. V lost 3 bases, J lost 3 bases, and 11 bases stayed unmatched. Germline CDR1 reads SGHRS; CDR2 reads YFSETQ. CDR3 amino acids: CASSYQTGSRDTEAFF. CDR3 coding DNA: TGCGCCAGCAGCTACCAGACAGGGTCTCGAGACACTGAAGCTTTCTTT.

This rearrangement joins TRBV5-6 to TRBJ2-5, with unresolved D. From germline, CDR1 is SGHDT and CDR2 YYEEEE. V gave up 4 bases and J gave up 5 bases, with 18 bases separating them. This CDR3 region has 15 residues. The CDR3 loop is CASSPRQIVVETQYF. The CDR3, as DNA: TGTGCCAGCAGCCCGAGGCAGATCGTGGTGGAGACCCAGTACTTC.

V usage is TRBV7-6 and J usage is TRBJ2-6; no clear D gene. V gave up 2 bases and J gave up 0 bases, with 8 bases separating them. CDR3 length: 16 amino acids. Germline V gene sequence: CDR1 SGHVS, CDR2 FNYEAQ. The CDR3 DNA follows: TGTGCCAGCAGCTTACTAACGAGCTCTGGGGCCAACGTCCTGACTTTC. It translates to CASSLLTSSGANVLTF.

The gene calls are TRBV10-2 and TRBJ2-7, with 8 positions matching TRBD1. Germline V gene data show CDR1 as WSHSY and CDR2 as SAAADI. This CDR3 is 15 amino acids long. V lost 7 bases, J lost 6 bases, and 14 bases stayed unmatched. In DNA form, the CDR3 reads TGCGCCAGCACCCAAGGGGCAGGGGGCACATTCGAGCAGTACGTC. Its translation is CASTQGAGGTFEQYV.

V gene TRBV30 combines with J gene TRBJ2-1; 9 positions agree with TRBD2. V lost 1 base, J lost 9 bases, and 4 bases stayed unmatched. This CDR3 region has 13 residues. CDR1 GTSNPN and CDR2 SVGIG come from the germline V gene (reference sequence). The CDR3 nucleotides are TGTGCCTGGAGTGGCGGGGGGGCCCTTGAGCAGTTCTTC. It yields the protein CAWSGGGALEQFF.

The chain combines TRBV3-1 (or the pseudogene TRBV3-2) with TRBJ1-5, with a weak D call TRBD1 (6 bases). CDR1 LGHDT and CDR2 YNNKEL come from the germline V gene (reference sequence). CDR3 length equals 14 residues. The V gene lost 4 bases and the J gene lost 2 bases, with 9 bases spanning the gap. CDR3: CASSRGQRNQPQHF. CDR3 DNA sequence: TGTGCCAGCAGCCGAGGACAGCGCAATCAGCCCCAGCATTTT.

The gene calls are TRBV6-5 and TRBJ1-1; no definite D call. Trimming left V 2 bases short and J 0 bases short, with 7 bases between. Germline-derived CDR1 and CDR2 are MNHEY and SVGAGI. CDR3 length equals 14 residues. The CDR3, as DNA: TGTGCCAGCAGTTACGAGGGAGTGAACACTGAAGCTTTCTTT. Amino acids: CASSYEGVNTEAFF.

This clone was observed a few times. The chain couples TRBV3-1 (or the pseudogene TRBV3-2) to TRBJ1-1, with TRBD1 matching over 8 bases. Germline lookup yields CDR1 LGHDT and CDR2 YNNKEL (reference sequence). V gave up 1 base and J gave up 8 bases; unmatched junction bases: 3. CDR3 length equals 13 residues. The CDR3, as DNA: TGTGCCAGCAGCCAAGTCAACAGGGGGGAAGCTTTCTTT. This translates into CASSQVNRGEAFF.

This clone appeared a few times. CDR3 sequence (DNA): TGTGCCAGCAGTGAAACAGATTTCGAGCAGTACGTC. Its protein product is CASSETDFEQYV. The chain has TRBV2 and TRBJ2-7; D uncertain. V gave up 2 bases and J gave up 6 bases, with 8 bases separating them. CDR1 and CDR2 (germline): SNHLY, FYNNEI. The CDR3 consists of 12 residues.

This clone was counted a single time. V gene TRBV27 combines with J gene TRBJ1-2; the D is unclear. Germline loops: CDR1 MNHEY, CDR2 SMNVEV (reference sequence). The CDR3 length is 11 residues. V was cut by 4 bases and J by 8 bases, with 8 bases left in between. The CDR3 loop reads CASSSGYGYTF. In nucleotides, the CDR3 is TGTGCCAGCAGTTCGGGATACGGCTACACCTTC.